This record covers a single TCR beta chain. Per the authors' pipeline: Reference gene primer amplification gave nucleated cell count estimates. Generated by immunoSEQ multiplex PCR, the TCRdb table keeps only in-frame clones and is missing some. The V and J calls and clone size are taken from that table; D and trimming were inferred from the DNA. The sample contains 180,000 or so clones, approximately 80% of which appear only once. The CDR3 covers 14 residues. The V gene's germline CDR1 is ENHRY and CDR2 SYGVKD. Trimming at V came to 11 bases and at J to 1 base, leaving 8 bases not matched to a gene. These data come from a study of blood T cell repertoires in COVID-19. Study-wide background: T cells, B-cell-depleted T cells, or PBMCs supplied cDNA or gDNA.

Donors were grouped by their self-reported clinical history. Recovered status in Cohort 3 required two negative PCRs, clearance, or symptom resolution. This rearrangement joins TRBV10-3 to TRBJ1-1; 9 bases align to TRBD1. Input material: PBMCs or T cells enriched from blood (not recorded which). This TCR was sampled from a woman aged 60 to 75 who had recovered from COVID-19. CDR3 DNA sequence: TGTGCCGCCGGACAGGGGATCGGGAACACTGAAGCTTTCTTT. It specifies CAAGQGIGNTEAFF.